This T cell receptor beta chain was documented in a study of cytomegalovirus exposure and HLA in healthy donors. 60 Vbeta and 13 Jbeta primers were used in PCR. Assay: immunoSEQ multiplex PCR; the TCRdb copy retains only in-frame clones and omits some. The sample holds 150,000 to 170,000 clones, 75% to 85% seen once. The receptor was isolated from a man in his thirties or forties in good health and CMV-seropositive. Sequencing was performed on PBMCs.

The chain's CDR3 is CASNSRTSGRYNEQFF. In DNA form, the CDR3 reads TGTGCCAGCAATTCAAGGACTAGCGGGAGGTACAATGAGCAGTTCTTC. The chain couples TRBV28 to TRBJ2-1, with 14 positions matching TRBD2. With 7 bases clipped from V and 4 bases from J, the junction kept 6 bases outside the gene matches. CDR1 and CDR2 from the germline V gene are MDHEN and SYDVKM. The CDR3 runs to 16 residues.